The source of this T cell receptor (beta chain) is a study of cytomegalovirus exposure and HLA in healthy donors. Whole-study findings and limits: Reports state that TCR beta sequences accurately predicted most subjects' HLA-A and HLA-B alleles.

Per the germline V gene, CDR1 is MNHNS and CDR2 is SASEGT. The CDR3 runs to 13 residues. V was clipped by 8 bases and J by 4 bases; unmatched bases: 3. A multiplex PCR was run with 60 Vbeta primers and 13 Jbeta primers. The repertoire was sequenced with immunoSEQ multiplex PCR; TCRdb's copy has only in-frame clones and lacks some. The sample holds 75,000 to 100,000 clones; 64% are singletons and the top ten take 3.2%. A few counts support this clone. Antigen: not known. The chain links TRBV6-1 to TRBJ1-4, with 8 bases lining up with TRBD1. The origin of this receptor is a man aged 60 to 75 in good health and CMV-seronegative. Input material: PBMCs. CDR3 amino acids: CASPGQDNEKLFF. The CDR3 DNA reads TGTGCCAGCCCGGGACAGGATAATGAAAAACTGTTTTTT.